This T cell receptor beta chain was sequenced in a study of blood T cell repertoires in COVID-19. CDR3 length: 15 amino acids. In germline, CDR1 is LNHDA, CDR2 SQIVND (reference sequence). V was shortened by 6 bases and J by 0 bases, with 12 bases between the two germline ends. TCRdb's table, derived via immunoSEQ multiplex PCR, lists solely in-frame clones and lacks some. Among 60,000 to 80,000 clones, approximately 85% were seen once, and the ten largest hold roughly 23%. The V and J genes are TRBV19 and TRBJ1-3; TRBD1 is a possible D gene (6 bases). This receptor was obtained from a man between 50 and 59 years old with acute or convalescent COVID-19. The source material was peripheral blood. The DNA of the CDR3 is TGTGCCAGTAGCCCGACAGGTTACTCTGGAAACACCATATATTTT. Translation: CASSPTGYSGNTIYF.